This TCR beta chain was identified during a study of blood T cell repertoires in COVID-19. Study overall: The United States, Italy and Spain were the sources of the acute and convalescent COVID-19 samples.

The CDR3 is 15 residues long. From germline, CDR1 is SGDLS and CDR2 YYNGEE. Germline trimming cut 0 bases from V and 1 base from J; bases unmatched to any gene: 2. Study members were between roughly 18 and 90 years old and lived in some 26 US regions. For recovered donors of Cohort 3, there were two negative PCRs, clearance, or symptom resolution. Measured with immunoSEQ multiplex PCR; TCRdb has only the in-frame clones, and not every one. The sample lists roughly 220,000 clones; approximately 84% were seen once. On this clone itself: Additional DNA sequences in this sample encode the identical CDR3.

The sequenced sample was PBMCs or T cells enriched from blood (not recorded which). The V and J genes are TRBV9 and TRBJ1-1; TRBD1 aligns across 8 bases. The origin of this receptor is a man aged 35 to 55 who had recovered from COVID-19. The CDR3, as DNA: TGTGCCAGCAGCGTAGGGACAGGGTCGAACACTGAAGCTTTCTTT. Its translation: CASSVGTGSNTEAFF.